Each of the 27 T cell receptor beta chains below was sequenced from the same sample in a study of shared clonotypes between healthy human individuals. Only in-frame clones appear in the TCRdb table, and some are missing; sequencing was by immunoSEQ multiplex PCR. This sample carries approximately 2.1 million clones, 85% to 95% of them seen once, and the ten largest clones take 0.35% to 0.5%. The sequenced sample consisted of naive CD4+ T cells from PBMCs. Subset defined: CD45RA+ positively selected. The receptors were gathered from a man aged 18 to 35 in good health. Some clones in this sample may be carry-over from other donors' samples.

Note on this clone: Other DNA sequences in this sample translate to the same CDR3. The V gene is TRBV5-1, the J gene TRBJ2-3, with unresolved D. The germline V gene has CDR1 SGHRS and CDR2 YFSETQ. V lost 3 bases and J lost 2, with 10 bases in between. This CDR3 is built from 14 residues. Here the CDR3 reads CASSSTKPTDTQYF. In DNA, the CDR3 is TGCGCCAGCAGCTCTACGAAACCCACAGATACGCAGTATTTT. Variable domain in full (rest from reference TRBV5-1 and TRBJ2-3): KAGVTQTPRYLIKTRGQQVTLSCSPISGHRSVSWYQQTPGQGLQFLFEYFSETQRNKGNFPGRFSGRQFSNSRSEMNVSTLELGDSALYLCASSSTKPTDTQYFGPGTRLTVL.

The CDR3 loop reads CAISESSEDEQYF. The DNA for the CDR3 is TGTGCCATCAGTGAGTCAAGCGAAGACGAGCAGTACTTC. This chain links TRBV10-3 with TRBJ2-7; D unresolved. Deletions cut 0 bases from V and 5 bases from J, with 8 bases between. The CDR3 is 13 residues long. Germline V gene lookup returns CDR1 ENHRY and CDR2 SYGVKD.

On this clone itself: In the same sample, other DNA sequences code for this CDR3. The chain combines TRBV6-1 with TRBJ1-5; TRBD1 matches at 8 bases. The CDR3 consists of 14 residues. V was pared by 2 bases and J by 7 bases, with 4 bases of the junction left unmatched. Per the germline V gene, CDR1 is MNHNS and CDR2 is SASEGT. The DNA for the CDR3 is TGTGCCAGCAGTGAATCAGGGGGCCGGCAGCCCCAGCATTTT. Its translation is CASSESGGRQPQHF.

The genes are TRBV28 and TRBJ1-2; unclear D gene. Germline V gives CDR1 MDHEN, CDR2 SYDVKM. This CDR3 contains 14 residues. V was clipped by 8 bases and J by 7 bases, with 20 bases between them. CDR3 residues: CASGDTSRDFGYTF. The CDR3 DNA follows: TGTGCCAGCGGGGATACAAGCCGCGACTTTGGCTACACCTTC.

In this sample, this clone turned up a few times. For the CDR3, the DNA is TGTGCCAGCAGCCGAGGAGACACCGGGGAGCTGTTTTTT. Residues: CASSRGDTGELFF. The V gene is TRBV7-9, the J gene TRBJ2-2; D not resolved. CDR3 length equals 13 residues. CDR1 SEHNR and CDR2 FQNEAQ come from the germline V gene (reference sequence). V was pared by 5 bases and J by 3 bases, with 7 bases between.

The V and J genes are TRBV2 and TRBJ2-1; D not certain. The germline V gene encodes CDR1 SNHLY and CDR2 FYNNEI. Trimming shortened V by 3 bases and J by 3 bases, and 9 bases separated the two germline ends. The CDR3 is made up of 14 amino acids. CDR3 DNA: TGTGCCAGCAGTGATCCATCACGCTACAATGAGCAGTTCTTC. Its protein product is CASSDPSRYNEQFF.

The J gene is TRBJ2-5, the V gene TRBV5-1, with 8 bases aligning to TRBD2. CDR1 is SGHRS, CDR2 YFSETQ, per germline. The CDR3 runs 15 residues. Germline trimming cut 4 bases from V and 2 bases from J; bases unmatched to any gene: 7. CDR3 nucleotide sequence: TGCGCCAGCAGCAAATCGGGAGGGCCTCAAGAGACCCAGTACTTC. Its protein is CASSKSGGPQETQYF.

The chain has TRBV28 and TRBJ2-1; D possibly uses TRBD1 or TRBD2 (5 bases each). The CDR3 totals 16 residues. V shed 6 bases and J shed 7 bases, with 22 bases lying between them. Germline CDR1 MDHEN, CDR2 SYDVKM. CDR3 nucleotides: TGTGCCAGCAGCCCGCCTCGGGGTGGGACCTTAAATGAGCAGTTCTTC. This encodes CASSPPRGGTLNEQFF.

V gene TRBV6-5 combines with J gene TRBJ2-7; no clear D. CDR1 is MNHEY and CDR2 is SVGAGI in the germline V gene. Trimming left V 1 base short and J 4 bases short, with 8 bases between. This CDR3 contains 13 residues. The CDR3 reads CASSYWNSYEQYF. CDR3 bases: TGTGCCAGCAGTTACTGGAACAGTTACGAGCAGTACTTC.

With regard to this clone: Other DNA sequences of this sample code for an identical CDR3. The chain employs TRBV6-5 and TRBJ1-4; the D is unclear. The CDR3 contains 14 residues. Germline V gives CDR1 MNHEY, CDR2 SVGAGI. Trimming removed 6 bases at V and 0 bases at J, with 8 bases between. The DNA of the CDR3 is TGTGCCAGCAGCCTGACTGCAACTAATGAAAAACTGTTTTTT. Its protein is CASSLTATNEKLFF.

The J gene is TRBJ2-7, the V gene TRBV7-6, with D possibly TRBD2 on 6 matching bases. The CDR3 spans 15 residues. The germline V gene has CDR1 SGHVS and CDR2 FNYEAQ. The V end was cut by 2 bases, the J end by 2 bases, with 13 bases between. CDR3 DNA: TGTGCCAGCAGCTTATCCCCCGGGGAGGCCTACGAGCAGTACTTC. Its protein is CASSLSPGEAYEQYF.

The rearrangement joins TRBV29-1 to TRBJ2-1; TRBD2 matches at 15 bases. The CDR3 has 17 amino acids. Germline V gene sequence: CDR1 SQVTM, CDR2 ANQGSEA. V shed 7 bases, J shed 7 bases, and the junction held 14 bases outside the gene matches. The DNA of the CDR3 is TGCAGCGGGATCGGGACTAGCGGGAGGCCCGAGGGAAATGAGCAGTTCTTC. It specifies CSGIGTSGRPEGNEQFF.

The chain employs TRBV28 and TRBJ1-1, with D perhaps matching TRBD1 (6 bases). With 3 bases removed from V and 13 bases from J, the gap between germline ends came to 18 bases. In germline, CDR1 is MDHEN, CDR2 SYDVKM. This CDR3 comprises 13 residues. CDR3 coding DNA: TGTGCCAGCAGTTTTAGTGGGGGCGATGGTGGTTTCTTT. The encoded protein is CASSFSGGDGGFF.

The J gene is TRBJ2-2, the V gene TRBV5-1; 7 nucleotides match TRBD1. The CDR3 extends over 16 amino acids. The junction had 7 bases not matched to a gene; V was cut back by 5 bases and J by 0 bases. Per the germline V gene, CDR1 is SGHRS and CDR2 is YFSETQ. For the CDR3, the DNA is TGCGCCAGCAGACCTAGGGGGCCGTCGAACACCGGGGAGCTGTTTTTT. This codes for CASRPRGPSNTGELFF.

This chain connects TRBV4-2 to TRBJ2-2; 8 positions match TRBD2. The CDR3 sequence is 17 residues long. Germline assignment: CDR1 LGHNA and CDR2 YNFKEQ. The trim removed 4 bases at V and 4 bases at J, leaving 11 bases unmatched. CDR3 coding DNA: TGTGCCAGCAGCCTTAAGCCGGCGGGAGGTTTCACCGGGGAGCTGTTTTTT. Protein product: CASSLKPAGGFTGELFF.

The J gene is TRBJ2-5, the V gene TRBV5-1; no clear D. The CDR3 has 13 amino acids. V dropped 4 bases and J dropped 2 bases, with 9 bases sitting between them. CDR1 is SGHRS and CDR2 is YFSETQ in the germline V gene. CDR3 in DNA: TGCGCCAGCAGCCAGGACCAGCAAGAGACCCAGTACTTC. Amino acids: CASSQDQQETQYF.

The chain has TRBV5-1 and TRBJ1-1; possibly TRBD1 for D (5 bases). Germline CDR1 reads SGHRS; CDR2 reads YFSETQ. Trimming took 4 bases from V and 4 from J, leaving 14 bases between them. The CDR3 has 14 residues. CDR3 sequence: CASSPQGSSTEAFF. DNA of the CDR3: TGCGCCAGCAGCCCTCAGGGCTCGAGCACTGAAGCTTTCTTT.

V is TRBV28 and J is TRBJ2-1; possible D gene TRBD2, 5 bases. Germline V gene data show CDR1 as MDHEN and CDR2 as SYDVKM. V was pared by 7 bases and J by 0 bases, with 13 bases between. This CDR3 contains 15 residues. DNA of the CDR3: TGTGCCAGCACCCTAACGGGGAGCTCCTACAATGAGCAGTTCTTC. Its protein product is CASTLTGSSYNEQFF.

The chain is built from TRBV4-1 and TRBJ2-5; 8 nucleotides align to TRBD1. Germline V gene data show CDR1 as MGHRA and CDR2 as YSYEKL. The CDR3 has 15 amino acids. The J segment lost 1 base and the V segment lost 4 bases, leaving 5 bases of the junction unmatched. The CDR3 loop is CASSLQQGVQETQYF. In DNA, the CDR3 is TGCGCCAGCAGCCTCCAACAGGGGGTCCAAGAGACCCAGTACTTC.

The chain uses TRBV4-2 and TRBJ2-3; D is possibly TRBD2 (6 bases). This CDR3 is built from 17 residues. Germline V gives CDR1 LGHNA, CDR2 YNFKEQ. The ends were cut back, 0 bases at V and 2 bases at J, with 15 bases in the middle. The CDR3 protein is CASSQDHLGRSTDTQYF. CDR3 coding DNA: TGTGCCAGCAGCCAAGATCATCTGGGGAGGTCCACAGATACGCAGTATTTT.

The J gene is TRBJ1-5, the V gene TRBV28, with D perhaps matching TRBD1 (6 bases). V shed 5 bases and J shed 6 bases, with 14 bases lying between them. The CDR3 totals 14 residues. Germline CDR1 is MDHEN and CDR2 is SYDVKM. CDR3 in DNA: TGTGCCAGCAGTGTCAGGGGTTTCACTCAGCCCCAGCATTTT. It is translated as CASSVRGFTQPQHF.

V gene TRBV19 combines with J gene TRBJ1-5; 7 nucleotides match TRBD1. Looked up from germline, CDR1 is LNHDA and CDR2 is SQIVND (reference sequence). V gave up 3 bases and J gave up 6 bases; unmatched junction bases: 5. This CDR3 is built from 14 residues. In nucleotides, the CDR3 is TGTGCCAGTAGTATTTACAGGGGTAGTCAGCCCCAGCATTTT. Translating it yields CASSIYRGSQPQHF.

V and J are TRBV21-1 and TRBJ2-3; the table's D call TRBD1 went unverified against the DNA. TRBV21-1 is designated a pseudogene. The CDR3 has 15 residues. CDR3 residues: CASSKGCRGLDTQYF. CDR3 coding DNA: TGTGCCAGCAGCAAAGGGTGTAGGGGTTTAGATACGCAGTATTTT.

The chain employs TRBV7-2 and TRBJ2-7; 8 nucleotides match TRBD1. CDR3 size: 15 residues. Germline CDR1 reads SGHTA; CDR2 reads FQGNSA. V dropped 7 bases and J dropped 0; count of bases not matched to a gene: 8. This CDR3 is CASTKIGTGSYEQYF. The CDR3 DNA follows: TGTGCCAGCACAAAGATCGGGACAGGCTCCTACGAGCAGTACTTC.

The V call is TRBV7-9, the J call TRBJ1-2; 8 bases match TRBD1. CDR1 is SEHNR and CDR2 is FQNEAQ in the germline V gene (reference sequence). CDR3 length: 14 amino acids. J gave up 7 bases and V 5 bases, and 9 bases lay outside the gene matches. The CDR3 sequence: CASSIGQGFPGYTF. DNA for the CDR3: TGTGCCAGCAGCATCGGACAGGGTTTCCCTGGCTACACCTTC.

J is TRBJ2-3 and V is TRBV11-2, with TRBD2 matching 13 bases. V shed 5 bases, J shed 3 bases, and the junction held 5 bases outside the gene matches. The CDR3 is 16 amino acids. CDR1 and CDR2 (germline): SGHAT, FQNNGV. CDR3 residues: CASSLLAGGATDTQYF. As DNA, the CDR3 is TGTGCCAGCAGCCTACTAGCGGGAGGGGCGACAGATACGCAGTATTTT.

This clone was counted once. The chain links TRBV6-8 to TRBJ2-7, with no clear D. V was cut by 0 bases and J by 4 bases, with 4 bases left in between. CDR3 length equals 12 residues. CDR1 and CDR2 from the germline V gene are MNHGY and SAAAGT. This chain's CDR3 is CASSYSKYEQYF. CDR3 DNA sequence: TGTGCCAGCAGTTACTCGAAATACGAGCAGTACTTC.